A selection of T cell receptor beta chains follows, all from one sample in a study of graft-versus-host responses after intestinal transplantation. These receptors' antigens are unknown. Data came from immunoSEQ multiplex PCR; TCRdb stores just in-frame clones and leaves some out. The data show about 100,000 clones, roughly nine tenths seen once. The input for sequencing was unstimulated CD4+ T cells sorted from spleen or lymph node cells, taken before transplant. The source of these receptors is a human donor who was the organ donor for an intestinal transplant. Both conserved end residues are trimmed from each CDR3. Fields, in order: J gene, CDR3 length, V gene, CDR3 protein.

TRBJ2-1,11,TRBV30,ACGGGRVNEQF
TRBJ2-7,11,TRBV6-1,ASKNGGAYEQY
TRBJ1-1,11,TRBV15,ATSRDTNTEAF
TRBJ1-2,13,TRBV18,ASSPDGSSIYGYT
TRBJ1-2,16,TRBV4-1,ASSQAGTGPFFNYGYT
TRBJ1-5,13,TRBV23-1,ASSPLWGAGQPQH
TRBJ1-1,15,TRBV23-1,ASSHSWSGAGALEAF
TRBJ2-5,11,TRBV6-5,ASRGGNQETQY
TRBJ2-3,12,TRBV6-1,ASIPGTRVGAQY
TRBJ2-7,10,TRBV11-2,ASRAIDYEQY
TRBJ1-2,12,TRBV5-1,ASSLDRVNYGYT
.,11,TRBV7-9,AGNLGTGYEQY
TRBJ1-4,13,TRBV10-3,AISSPGTGNEKLF
TRBJ2-3,12,TRBV6-4,ASSGTSGTDTQY
TRBJ2-3,15,TRBV5-1,ASRKRIGVGGTDTQY
TRBJ1-2,13,TRBV30,AWNTGTPSSIGYT
TRBJ1-2,13,TRBV19,ASRKGALLDYGYT
TRBJ1-4,9,TRBV30,AWSINEKLF
TRBJ2-7,12,TRBV5-6,ASSLVGSSYEQY
TRBJ1-2,13,TRBV2,ASSTMDIWNYGYT
TRBJ2-7,12,TRBV5-6,ASSPPESAYEQY
TRBJ2-7,14,TRBV10-1,ASSESRDSITYEQY
TRBJ2-7,12,TRBV6-1,ASSRQGYSYEQY
TRBJ1-6,13,TRBV7-2,ASSSGQGLYSPLH
TRBJ1-5,11,TRBV28,ASSYSENQPQH
TRBJ1-4,12,TRBV5-4,ASSPDRVQGKLF
TRBJ1-1,14,TRBV5-1,ASSLGSGTGNTEAF
TRBJ2-1,11,TRBV6-1,ASNRDGYNEQF
TRBJ1-2,11,TRBV5-6,ASSSDSSYGYT
TRBJ2-6,17,TRBV4-1,ASSRGQGRSNSGANVLT
TRBJ1-3,16,TRBV15,ATSRDVRPGLSGNTIY
TRBJ2-7,12,TRBV5-5,ASILPGGSYEQY
TRBJ2-5,11,TRBV7-6,ASSLPPQETQY
TRBJ1-5,10,TRBV4-1,ASSPQGKPQH
TRBJ1-1,11,TRBV7-9,ASSSQVSTEAF
TRBJ1-5,12,TRBV19,ASSGGQGGQPQH
TRBJ2-4,13,TRBV5-1,ASSYGDSFKNIQY
TRBJ2-5,16,TRBV5-1,ASSLGIQREMYQETQY
TRBJ2-2,12,TRBV5-1,ASIEAPGSRELF
TRBJ2-5,15,TRBV5-1,ASSFYGTSGGKETQY
TRBJ1-4,13,TRBV28,ASRTGSFEDEKLF
TRBJ1-1,9,TRBV6-1,ASGRDRAAF
TRBJ2-5,12,TRBV5-1,ASSLSGQWETQY
TRBJ1-2,13,TRBV30,AWRAPFRVREGYT
TRBJ2-2,17,TRBV7-9,ASSTRASGGAPNTGELF
TRBJ1-3,12,TRBV10-3,AISTGGSGNTIY
TRBJ2-2,13,TRBV7-8,ASSLQGAGTGELF
TRBJ2-7,14,TRBV6-6,ASSYSAPLIAGEQY
TRBJ2-7,11,TRBV27,ASSGLGMNEQY
TRBJ1-5,9,TRBV7-2,ASSSGGPQH
TRBJ1-4,9,TRBV20-1,SARENEKLF
TRBJ2-1,12,TRBV6-1,ASALGGSLNEQF
TRBJ1-5,13,TRBV28,ASSLRGTAATPQH